This T cell receptor (beta chain) is drawn from a study of blood T cell repertoires in COVID-19. In the original analysis: The assay estimated nucleated cells by amplifying reference gene primers. Using immunoSEQ multiplex PCR, the repertoire was profiled, and TCRdb retains in-frame clones only, with some absent. The DNA was the basis for D and trimming; V, J and clone size are from that table. The sample holds about 170,000 clones; over 85% are singletons and the top ten take 4.6%. Specimen: peripheral blood. The TCR originated in a woman between 50 and 59 years old with acute or convalescent COVID-19.

The CDR3, as DNA: TGTGCCAGCAGCAAGGACGGGGGCAAAAACATTCAGTACTTC. Translation: CASSKDGGKNIQYF. The chain has TRBV7-9 and TRBJ2-4; D possibly corresponds to TRBD2 (6 bases). Germline CDR1 SEHNR, CDR2 FQNEAQ (reference sequence). The CDR3 is 14 residues long. The germline V and J ends were trimmed by 5 bases and 3 bases, with 11 bases remaining between them.